Following are 26 T cell receptor beta chains from one sample sequenced in a study of CD4 T cell repertoires in COVID-19. Clones were sequenced by immunoSEQ multiplex PCR, and TCRdb holds only the in-frame ones, with some missing. Altogether 23,000 or so clones are present, about nine tenths being singletons, with the ten largest covering around 0.63%. No culture step preceded sequencing of the ex vivo isolated memory T cells. The material was central memory CD4+ T cells from blood, obtained before the COVID-19 pandemic. The origin of the receptors is a human donor who had COVID-19.

The chain recombines TRBV6-5 with TRBJ2-7, with 8 bases fitting TRBD2. The V and J ends lost 6 bases and 5 bases, in that order; junction bases with no gene match: 6. Per the germline V gene, CDR1 is MNHEY and CDR2 is SVGAGI. The CDR3 covers 13 residues. The CDR3 protein is CASRTPGGDEQYF. CDR3 bases: TGTGCCAGCAGAACCCCCGGGGGGGACGAGCAGTACTTC.

The rearrangement links TRBV27 to TRBJ1-1; no firm D call. CDR1 is MNHEY, CDR2 SMNVEV, per germline (reference sequence). CDR3 length equals 13 residues. Trimming cost V 4 bases and J 2 bases, with 8 bases left between them. CDR3 sequence: CASSSIPNTEAFF. CDR3 sequence (DNA): TGTGCCAGCAGTTCCATCCCCAACACTGAAGCTTTCTTT.

The V call is TRBV18, the J call TRBJ1-5; possible D gene TRBD1, 6 bases. Deletions cut 3 bases from V and 5 bases from J, with 8 bases between. The CDR3 loop spans 13 amino acids. The germline CDR1 and CDR2 sequences are KGHSH and LQKENI. The CDR3 DNA reads TGTGCCAGCTCACCTGGGGGCGATCAGCCCCAGCATTTT. The encoded protein is CASSPGGDQPQHF. The variable domain in full, completed from reference TRBV18 and TRBJ1-5, reads NAGVMQNPRHLVRRRGQEARLRCSPMKGHSHVYWYRQLPEEGLKFMVYLQKENIIDESGMPKERFSAEFPKEGPSILRIQQVVRGDSAAYFCASSPGGDQPQHFGDGTRLSIL.

CDR3 residues: CASSLGTGRSSTEAFF. The CDR3, as DNA: TGTGCCAGCAGCTTAGGGACAGGGCGCAGTAGCACTGAAGCTTTCTTT. The V gene is TRBV11-3, the J gene TRBJ1-1; TRBD1 matches at 8 bases. The length of the CDR3 is 16 residues. Unmatched junction bases numbered 8, after V lost 1 base and J lost 4 bases. Germline V gene lookup returns CDR1 SGHNT and CDR2 YENEEA.

In the case of this clone: The same CDR3 is also encoded by other DNA sequences in this sample. The chain links TRBV19 to TRBJ2-1; D may be TRBD1 (7 bases). Germline CDR1 reads LNHDA; CDR2 reads SQIVND (reference sequence). The CDR3 extends over 15 amino acids. V was trimmed by 9 bases and J by 4 bases, leaving 19 bases between them. DNA of the CDR3: TGTGCCAGCCGCGGGGAAGGGGGCGGTTACAATGAGCAGTTCTTC. This sequence encodes CASRGEGGGYNEQFF.

The CDR3 DNA follows: TGTGCCATCAGACCCCCAGGGTCTGGCACAGATACGCAGTATTTT. Its translation: CAIRPPGSGTDTQYF. This chain uses TRBV10-3 with TRBJ2-3; D is perhaps TRBD1 (5 bases). The CDR3 runs 15 residues. The ends were cut back, 6 bases at V and 1 base at J, with 14 bases in the middle. Germline loops: CDR1 ENHRY, CDR2 SYGVKD.

The J gene is TRBJ2-7, the V gene TRBV5-1; the match to TRBD1 covers 9 bases. This CDR3 contains 12 residues. V shed 4 bases and J 5 bases; nucleotides not matched to a gene: 1. In germline, CDR1 is SGHRS, CDR2 YFSETQ. CDR3 coding DNA: TGCGCCAGCAGCCGGACAGGGGACGAGCAGTACTTC. Amino acid sequence: CASSRTGDEQYF.

The chain couples TRBV28 to TRBJ1-6, with D possibly matching TRBD1 (6 bases). CDR1 and CDR2 (germline): MDHEN, SYDVKM. The V gene lost 6 bases and the J gene lost 7 bases, with 13 bases spanning the gap. The CDR3 spans 14 residues. The CDR3 protein is CASRVQGANSPLHF. In DNA, the CDR3 is TGTGCCAGCAGGGTACAGGGCGCCAATTCACCCCTCCACTTT.

The CDR3 is CASSPRGPQKDRYGYTF. Here the CDR3 DNA reads TGTGCCAGCAGTCCTAGGGGTCCTCAAAAGGATCGATATGGCTACACCTTC. The V gene is TRBV5-4, the J gene TRBJ1-2; D may be TRBD1 (5 bases). V lost 5 bases to trimming and J lost 5 bases, with 25 bases between them. The CDR3 totals 17 residues. Germline V gene data show CDR1 as SGHNT and CDR2 as YYREEE (reference sequence).

This clone was counted a few times. The chain carries TRBV5-1 and TRBJ2-1, with D unresolved. V was cut by 5 bases and J by 3 bases, with 15 bases left in between. This CDR3 is built from 15 residues. CDR1 and CDR2 from the germline V gene are SGHRS and YFSETQ. The CDR3 loop is CASRREESSYNEQFF. CDR3 in DNA: TGCGCCAGCAGACGTGAGGAAAGTAGCTACAATGAGCAGTTCTTC.

This rearrangement joins TRBV29-1 to TRBJ1-1; 7 nucleotides match TRBD1. The CDR3 contains 14 residues. V shed 3 bases, J shed 5 bases, and the junction held 9 bases outside the gene matches. The germline V gene has CDR1 SQVTM and CDR2 ANQGSEA. DNA of the CDR3: TGCAGCGTTGAGCGGAGGGGGCGTCTGACTGAAGCTTTCTTT. Translating it yields CSVERRGRLTEAFF.

This chain joins TRBV18 and TRBJ2-7; possibly TRBD2 for D (5 bases). V lost 3 bases and J lost 2, with 5 bases in between. This CDR3 has 12 amino acids. Germline values: CDR1 KGHSH, CDR2 LQKENI. The CDR3 loop reads CASSPGAYEQYF. The CDR3 DNA is TGTGCCAGCTCACCGGGAGCCTACGAGCAGTACTTC.

CDR3 nucleotides: TGCGCCAGCAGCTTGGCAGGGACTAGCGTACGAGAGCAGTACTTC. Translating gives CASSLAGTSVREQYF. The chain couples TRBV5-1 to TRBJ2-7, with TRBD2 matching over 10 bases. CDR3 length equals 15 residues. Germline lookup yields CDR1 SGHRS and CDR2 YFSETQ. V was clipped by 0 bases and J by 7 bases; unmatched bases: 7.

This clone was found a few times. The rearrangement joins TRBV10-2 to TRBJ1-5; the match to TRBD1 covers 10 bases. CDR1 is WSHSY, CDR2 SAAADI, per germline. The CDR3 covers 17 residues. V dropped 6 bases and J dropped 7; count of bases not matched to a gene: 15. CDR3 bases: TGCGCCAGCAGGGGGATCGGCGGGACAGGGGAAAACCAGCCCCAGCATTTT. This gives the protein CASRGIGGTGENQPQHF.

V usage is TRBV6-5 and J usage is TRBJ2-7; D is undetermined. Germline values: CDR1 MNHEY, CDR2 SVGAGI. The CDR3 is 16 amino acids. V dropped 2 bases and J dropped 1 base, with 15 bases sitting between them. This CDR3 is CASSYRVRPASYEQYF. As DNA, the CDR3 is TGTGCCAGCAGTTACCGGGTCAGACCCGCTTCCTACGAGCAGTACTTC.

The CDR3 DNA is TGTGCCTGGAACAGGGATATCGGAAACACCATATATTTT. Translation gives CAWNRDIGNTIYF. The rearrangement joins TRBV30 to TRBJ1-3; tentatively, D is TRBD1 (6 bases). The CDR3 spans 13 residues. Looked up from germline, CDR1 is GTSNPN and CDR2 is SVGIG (reference sequence). Trimming took 4 bases from V and 4 from J, leaving 11 bases between them. Full variable domain (missing parts from reference TRBV30 and TRBJ1-3): SQTIHQWPATLVQPVGSPLSLECTVEGTSNPNLYWYRQAAGRGLQLLFYSVGIGQISSEVPQNLSASRPQDRQFILSSKKLLLSDSGFYLCAWNRDIGNTIYFGEGSWLTVV.

The chain joins TRBV5-6 to TRBJ1-2; D is perhaps TRBD1 (5 bases). CDR1 SGHDT and CDR2 YYEEEE come from the germline V gene. V dropped 2 bases and J dropped 1 base, with 9 bases sitting between them. The CDR3 totals 14 residues. The CDR3 DNA reads as TGTGCCAGCAGCTTCTCCAGGGTTAACTATGGCTACACCTTC. It encodes CASSFSRVNYGYTF. Together with reference TRBV5-6 and TRBJ1-2, the CDR3 gives the full variable domain: DAGVTQSPTHLIKTRGQQVTLRCSPKSGHDTVSWYQQALGQGPQFIFQYYEEEERQRGNFPDRFSGHQFPNYSSELNVNALLLGDSALYLCASSFSRVNYGYTFGSGTRLTVV.

The CDR3 loop reads CASSLEENQPQHF. CDR3 coding DNA: TGTGCCAGCAGCTTAGAGGAGAATCAGCCCCAGCATTTT. The V call is TRBV7-2, the J call TRBJ1-5; D remains unclear. The V gene lost 1 base and the J gene lost 4 bases, with 5 bases spanning the gap. This CDR3 is 13 amino acids long. CDR1 is SGHTA and CDR2 is FQGNSA in the germline V gene.

The chain joins TRBV7-9 to TRBJ2-3; a possible D gene is TRBD2 (5 bases). Germline CDR1 reads SEHNR; CDR2 reads FQNEAQ (reference sequence). The CDR3 runs 15 residues. Deletions cut 1 base from V and 4 bases from J, with 12 bases between. The CDR3 here is CASSLGTRAPDTQYF. DNA for the CDR3: TGTGCCAGCAGCTTAGGGACGCGGGCCCCAGATACGCAGTATTTT.

For this clone: Germline is not matched at one junction end, which may reflect a read error. The sample has other DNA sequences that encode this CDR3 too. The V call is TRBV10-2, the J call TRBJ1-6; perhaps TRBD1 as D (6 bases). Germline V gene sequence: CDR1 WSHSY, CDR2 SAAADI. This CDR3 is 15 amino acids long. The CDR3 DNA sequence: TGCGCCAGCAGTGAGAATGGACAGATCAATTCCCCCCTCCACTTT. Protein sequence: CASSENGQINSPLHF.

As DNA, the CDR3 is TGTGCCAGCAGAGGCAGGGTAGATCACGAGCAGTACTTC. This sequence encodes CASRGRVDHEQYF. J is TRBJ2-7 and V is TRBV27; possibly TRBD1 for D (5 bases). This CDR3 is 13 amino acids long. V dropped 6 bases and J dropped 5 bases, with 14 bases sitting between them. CDR1 MNHEY and CDR2 SMNVEV come from the germline V gene (reference sequence).

The chain combines TRBV4-1 with TRBJ1-2, with a possible D match to TRBD1 (6 bases). Germline V lookup: CDR1 MGHRA, CDR2 YSYEKL. The CDR3 loop spans 13 amino acids. Trimming took off 0 bases at V and 5 bases at J, with 7 bases between the two ends. The CDR3 is CASSQEGAYGYTF. The DNA for the CDR3 is TGCGCCAGCAGCCAAGAGGGGGCGTATGGCTACACCTTC.

The V gene is TRBV5-5, the J gene TRBJ2-5; 7 nucleotides align to TRBD1. Trimming cost V 4 bases and J 0 bases; bases outside gene matches: 3. The V gene's germline CDR1 is SGHKS and CDR2 YYEKEE (reference sequence). The CDR3 is 14 amino acids. Here the CDR3 reads CASSPTGHQETQYF. The DNA of the CDR3 is TGTGCCAGCAGCCCGACAGGGCACCAAGAGACCCAGTACTTC.

The rearrangement joins TRBV27 to TRBJ1-1; possibly TRBD1 for D (5 bases). Germline V gene data show CDR1 as MNHEY and CDR2 as SMNVEV (reference sequence). V lost 5 bases and J lost 0, with 13 bases in between. The CDR3 length is 15 residues. The CDR3 DNA reads as TGTGCCAGCAGTATCTCAGGGCCTTTGAACACTGAAGCTTTCTTT. It specifies CASSISGPLNTEAFF.

This clone was seen a single time. This rearrangement joins TRBV7-9 to TRBJ1-5, with 11 bases aligning to TRBD1. The CDR3 extends over 17 amino acids. The V and J ends lost 4 bases and 1 base, in that order; junction bases with no gene match: 6. Germline CDR1 and CDR2: SEHNR and FQNEAQ (reference sequence). The CDR3 protein is CASSSGQGDISNQPQHF. As DNA, the CDR3 is TGTGCCAGCAGCTCGGGACAGGGGGACATCAGCAATCAGCCCCAGCATTTT.

The V gene is TRBV23-1, the J gene TRBJ2-7; the D gene is possibly TRBD1 (6 bases). TRBV23-1 is an open reading frame, and its role is uncertain. V gave up 8 bases and J gave up 2 bases, with 19 bases separating them. The CDR3 totals 15 residues. The CDR3 region has the DNA TGCGCCAGCGTCGCCTTCAGGGGTAGGGCCTACGAGCAGTACTTC. Its translation: CASVAFRGRAYEQYF.